Reported below is one T cell receptor beta chain. Antigen: not known. These data belong to a study of cytomegalovirus exposure and HLA in healthy donors. Whole-study context: Clustering assigned 81% of the roughly 420 genotyped donors to the Caucasian-associated ancestry cluster.

This CDR3 has 15 residues. Per germline, CDR1 MNHNY and CDR2 SVGAGI (reference sequence). V gave up 6 bases and J gave up 8 bases, with 19 bases separating them. PCR employed 60 Vbeta and 13 Jbeta primers. The table came from immunoSEQ multiplex PCR; TCRdb's copy has only in-frame clones and leaves some out. The sample shows about 93,000 clones, around four fifths of them seen only once. Study observations and caveats: In vitro checks showed that a few CMV-associated chains really do target CMV antigens. The classifier reportedly diagnosed cytomegalovirus status with high specificity and sensitivity. Later work showed greater clonal expansion in HLA-associated TCR beta chains than in equally common others.

The sample was PBMCs. This clonotype was sampled from a woman in her thirties or forties in good health and CMV-seronegative. This chain links TRBV6-6 with TRBJ1-4, with D possibly being TRBD1 (6 bases). CDR3 region: CASRFRGGAGEKLFF. The CDR3 nucleotides are TGTGCCAGCAGATTTAGGGGGGGGGCAGGGGAAAAACTGTTTTTT.